This is a list of T cell receptor beta chains from one sample in a study of technical replicates of blood from a few donors. The method was immunoSEQ multiplex PCR; TCRdb's version includes in-frame clones alone and lacks a portion of them. The profile covers 40,000 to 60,000 clones, with approximately 86% appearing a single time and roughly 5.2% taken by the ten largest. Sequences were obtained from PBMCs. Receptors were obtained from a human donor in good health. Some clones in this sample may be carry-over from other donors' samples. Each CDR3 is given with its conserved first and last residue. A D gene is named only where the DNA matches it firmly. The size entry is marked missing in some rows and otherwise reads once, few, many or a size class.

D gene	J gene	clone size	CDR3 length	V gene	CDR3 DNA	CDR3 protein
NA	TRBJ2-2	NA	12	TRBV7-9	TGTGCCAGCTTCGGGGAAACCGGGGAGCTGTTTTTT	CASFGETGELFF
TRBD2	TRBJ2-1	NA	14	TRBV18	TGTGCCAGCTCCCGAAGGGAGGGATTAGGTGAGCAGTTCTTC	CASSRREGLGEQFF
TRBD2	TRBJ2-2	NA	16	TRBV11-2	TGTGCCAGCAGCCGGCTAGCGGGGGCCAACACCGGGGAGCTGTTTTTT	CASSRLAGANTGELFF
NA	TRBJ1-2	NA	14	TRBV4-1	TGCGCCAGCAGCCAGGTGGGGCAGCACTATGGCTACACCTTC	CASSQVGQHYGYTF
TRBD1	TRBJ1-5	few	13	TRBV7-2	TGTGCCAGCAGCAGCAGGGGGCTTGGGCCCCAGCATTTT	CASSSRGLGPQHF
TRBD1	TRBJ2-2	NA	16	TRBV5-1	TGCGCCAGCAGCTTGCAACGGACAGGGTACACCGGGGAGCTGTTTTTT	CASSLQRTGYTGELFF
TRBD1	TRBJ2-7	NA	14	TRBV6-5	TGTGCCAGCAGCCCCAGCGTCCCGGGACAGGGCCAGTACTTC	CASSPSVPGQGQYF
NA	TRBJ2-7	NA	12	TRBV2	TGTGCCTCGCGGGCGGTAGACTACGAGCAGTACTTC	CASRAVDYEQYF
TRBD2	TRBJ2-5	NA	14	TRBV11-1	TGTGCCAGCAGCAGAAGCGGGGGGGCGCAGACCCAGTACTTC	CASSRSGGAQTQYF
NA	TRBJ1-1	NA	16	TRBV23-1	TGCGCCAGCAGTCCGGGGGGGTCGGGGATGAACACTGAAGCTTTCTTT	CASSPGGSGMNTEAFF
TRBD1	TRBJ1-1	NA	15	TRBV7-2	TGTGCCAGCAGCGTACAACAGGGGAAGAACACTGAAGCTTTCTTT	CASSVQQGKNTEAFF
TRBD2	TRBJ2-7	NA	13	TRBV30	TGTGCCTGGAGTGTAAGACTAGCGGGCGAGCAGTACTTC	CAWSVRLAGEQYF
TRBD1	TRBJ1-2	NA	15	TRBV5-1	TGCGCCAGCAGCTTAAAGGGGGCATTGGACTATGGCTACACCTTC	CASSLKGALDYGYTF
NA	TRBJ2-1	NA	14	TRBV30	TGTGCCGGAGCTAGTACCCAGCCCTACAATGAGCAGTTCTTC	CAGASTQPYNEQFF
TRBD2	TRBJ2-1	NA	17	TRBV4-2	TGTGCCAGCAGCCAACGCCCGGGACTAGCGGGAGGTTGGGAGCAGTTCTTC	CASSQRPGLAGGWEQFF
NA	TRBJ1-4	NA	13	TRBV29-1	TGCAGCGTTGAAATAGGGGGTAATGAAAAACTGTTTTTT	CSVEIGGNEKLFF
NA	TRBJ2-7	NA	11	TRBV11-1	TGTGCCAGCAGCCAACGCGGCGAGCAGTACTTC	CASSQRGEQYF
TRBD2	TRBJ2-1	NA	16	TRBV5-1	TGCGCCAGCAGCCCCAGACTAGCGGACTCCTACAATGAGCAGTTCTTC	CASSPRLADSYNEQFF
NA	TRBJ1-6	NA	15	TRBV7-9	TGTGCCAGCAGCAAACCCACAGGGAAAGATTCACCCCTCCACTTT	CASSKPTGKDSPLHF
NA	TRBJ2-7	NA	18	TRBV5-3	TGTGCCAGAAGCTTGGCACGGTTTCCATTCCCCCATTTCGACGAGCAGTACTTC	CARSLARFPFPHFDEQYF
NA	TRBJ1-5	NA	15	TRBV28	TGTGCCACCCAATTGGGAGGGAGAGTCAATCAGCCCCAGCATTTT	CATQLGGRVNQPQHF
NA	TRBJ2-2	NA	14	TRBV29-1	TGCAGCGCTGGACGGGACTCTAACACCGGGGAGCTGTTTTTT	CSAGRDSNTGELFF
NA	TRBJ1-4	NA	16	TRBV5-4	TGTGCCAGCAGCCTACCGGGCGCACCGGGGGGTGAAAAACTGTTTTTT	CASSLPGAPGGEKLFF
NA	TRBJ1-2	NA	14	TRBV7-9	TGTGCCAGCAGCCCCCAGGGCGGTTATCCGGGCTACACCTTC	CASSPQGGYPGYTF
NA	TRBJ2-7	NA	15	TRBV19	TGTGCCAGTAGTACCATAGGGACCAACGAAGGGGGGCAGTACTTC	CASSTIGTNEGGQYF
NA	TRBJ1-1	few	12	TRBV29-1	TGCAGCGTTGAAGAAGGACTCCCCGGAGCTTTCTTT	CSVEEGLPGAFF
NA	TRBJ1-2	NA	14	TRBV19	TGTGCCAGTAGTATATATGCGGGGGGCTATGGCTACACCTTC	CASSIYAGGYGYTF
NA	TRBJ2-2	NA	16	TRBV13	TGTGCCAGCAGCAGGCGGGCAGGATTAGCCGCCGGGGAGCTGTTTTTT	CASSRRAGLAAGELFF
NA	TRBJ1-3	NA	16	TRBV6-6	TGTGCCAGCAGTTACGTGGCCTCCACCGAAGGAAACACCATATATTTT	CASSYVASTEGNTIYF
NA	TRBJ1-6	NA	19	TRBV21-1	TGTGCCAGCAGCAAAATTCGTCAGCGAACAGGGCCTAATAATTCACCCCTCCACTTT	CASSKIRQRTGPNNSPLHF
TRBD1	TRBJ2-1	NA	15	TRBV18	TGTGCCAGCTCACTACAGGGGGGACCCTACAATGAGCAGTTCTTC	CASSLQGGPYNEQFF
TRBD1	TRBJ1-3	NA	14	TRBV7-9	TGTGCCAGCAGCAATACAGGGGTTGGAAACACCATATATTTT	CASSNTGVGNTIYF
NA	TRBJ2-3	few	14	TRBV7-2	TGTGCCAGCAGTGGGGGCGGAAGCACAGATACGCAGTATTTT	CASSGGGSTDTQYF
NA	TRBJ2-5	NA	13	TRBV2	TGTGCCAGCAGTCGTGACATTCCAGAGACCCAGTACTTC	CASSRDIPETQYF
NA	TRBJ1-3	NA	15	TRBV7-6	TGTGCCAGCAGTTCTAGACCGGGCTCTGGAAACACCATATATTTT	CASSSRPGSGNTIYF
NA	TRBJ1-6	NA	16	TRBV14	TGTGCCAGCAGCCAAGATCCGCCAGGGTATAATTCACCCCTCCACTTT	CASSQDPPGYNSPLHF